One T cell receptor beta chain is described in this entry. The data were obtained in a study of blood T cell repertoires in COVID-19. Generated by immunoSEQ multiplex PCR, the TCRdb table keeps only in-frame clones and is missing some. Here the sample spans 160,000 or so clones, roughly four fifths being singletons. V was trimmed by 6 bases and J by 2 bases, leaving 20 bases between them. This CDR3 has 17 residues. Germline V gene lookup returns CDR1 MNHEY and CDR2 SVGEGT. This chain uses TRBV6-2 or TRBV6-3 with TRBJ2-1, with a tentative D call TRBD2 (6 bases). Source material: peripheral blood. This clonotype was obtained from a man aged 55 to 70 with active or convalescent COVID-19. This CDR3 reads CASSLKGLRATYNEQFF. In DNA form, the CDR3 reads TGTGCCAGCAGCCTCAAGGGACTTCGGGCGACCTACAATGAGCAGTTCTTC.